This TCR beta chain was profiled in a study of PD-L1 blockade in urothelial cancer. Study-wide context: Males with bladder-origin urothelial cancer made up about 90% of the roughly 29 patients. Between 0 and 3 prior chemotherapy regimens had been given to patients.

The V gene's germline CDR1 is LNHDA and CDR2 SQIVND (reference sequence). The CDR3 is made up of 15 amino acids. Turning to this clone: Its cognate antigen is unknown. Sequence at one end of the junction differs from germline and may be a read error.

Only in-frame clones appear in the TCRdb table, and some are missing; sequencing was by immunoSEQ multiplex PCR. Seen here are 46,000 or so clones, 70% to 90% observed once, and the top ten hold 6% to 9%. Findings and limits, study-wide: In blood sampled pretreatment, TCR clonality below the median predicted better survival.

Pretreatment and on-treatment blood mononuclear cell samples were taken, totaling between 1 and 8 time points per patient. Sequenced material: PBMCs, taken around atezolizumab (anti-PD-L1) treatment. The rearrangement uses TRBV19 and TRBJ2-3; tentative D call: TRBD2 (5 bases). The clonotype was recovered from a man in his fifties or sixties with urothelial cancer. The CDR3 protein is CASSIDRGFTDTQYF. DNA of the CDR3: TGTGCCAGTAGCATAGATCGAGGGTTCACAGATACGCAGTATTTT.